This T cell receptor (beta chain) originates from a study of cytomegalovirus exposure and HLA in healthy donors (dated by TCRdb to the late 2010s). A note on the overall study: According to a later analysis, the roughly 130 validation repertoires were produced on the same platform as the 666 repertoires of the first cohort. The study aimed to test whether signatures of past pathogen exposure could be identified by cataloging public T cell receptors. A separate validation cohort of about 110 different subjects was used in addition to the 666-subject first cohort. The study combined high-throughput TCR immunosequencing, statistical association of individual TCRs with disease status, and machine learning to predict cytomegalovirus infection status.

On this clone itself: Its antigen is still unknown. No much larger clone is present one base from it, and per-base qualities are unavailable.

The donors were included in the validation cohort of 120 subjects, a group kept apart from the 666-subject first cohort. The CDR3, from cysteine to phenylalanine, totals 15 residues. CDR3 DNA is the only sequence kept; it has 45 bases, read in frame from the first base. V loses 2 bases at its end and J loses 4 bases; junction bases beyond the gene matches: 1. Reading the germline V gene gives CDR1 LGHNT and CDR2 FRNRAP. The library was made by the immunoSEQ multiplex PCR assay. As for the authors' bioinformatics: To diagnose cytomegalovirus status from the catalog of TCR beta chain sequences, a statistical classification framework was built. In TCRdb, the immuneACCESS table is reduced to in-frame sequences with V and J assigned. These tables do not hold every clone; where another copy was compared, an unresolved V gene accounts for under half, and the others remain unexplained. The V and J calls and clone size were taken over from that table, and D and trimming were inferred from the DNA. The sample data list some 120,000 clones, and about nine tenths of these were observed just once. The top ten hold roughly 2% of the sample.

On the study overall, not on this receptor specifically: Cytomegalovirus status was reported to be diagnosed by the classifier with high specificity and sensitivity in both the original and validation cohorts. In vitro tests confirmed that a few of the cytomegalovirus-associated TCR beta chains recognize cytomegalovirus antigens. In the study, approximately 160 TCR beta chains were listed as associated with cytomegalovirus. Most TCR sequences were seen in very few donors, while some public TCRs were found in many individuals. A later analysis lacked HLA typing for the validation cohort, so it scored co-occurrence in that cohort across all 120 or so repertoires. In a later analysis, TCRs clustered in the first cohort were found to also tend to co-occur in the 110 or so validation repertoires, with 94% of cluster scores above 0. The authors suggested that the approach could potentially be generalized to other disease states and immunological phenotypes.

The TCR sequence derives from a woman aged 18 to 35 in good health and CMV-seronegative. The chain is made from TRBV12-5 and TRBJ2-3; TRBD2 fits 12 bases in the junction. The source material was PBMCs. CDR3 protein: CASGLLAGGADTQYF. The DNA reads TGTGCTAGTGGTTTGCTAGCGGGAGGGGCAGATACGCAGTATTTT.